The present T cell receptor beta chain was sequenced within a study of a mutant IDH1 vaccine in newly diagnosed glioma. The overall study: Sex among treated patients split roughly 60% male, about 40% female; mean age was approximately 40 years. It was radiotherapy, temozolomide, or both that patients received previously, with most receiving both. Notes on the study in general: In around 93% of patients, immune responses induced by the vaccine occurred.

Noted time point: week 11, during vaccination. Mutant IDH1 20-mer peptide, at 300 ug, made up each vaccine dose, with topical imiquimod. Assay: immunoSEQ multiplex PCR; the TCRdb copy retains only in-frame clones and omits some. The sample has about 36,000 clones, around 80% seen once; the top ten hold approximately 16%. The CDR3 is 15 residues long. With V trimmed by 1 base and J by 1 base, 1 base remained unmatched. Germline-derived CDR1 and CDR2 are LGHNT and FRNRAP. On this clone itself: Its antigen remains unknown.

The chain combines TRBV12-5 with TRBJ1-3; TRBD1 agrees at 7 bases. The clonotype was recovered from a woman aged 30 to 39 with glioma. Some clones in this sample may be carry-over from other donors' samples. The sequencing used peripheral blood mononuclear cells (PBMCs), collected from a glioma patient whose treatment included an IDH1 peptide vaccine. CDR3 coding DNA: TGTGCTAGTGGTTTGGGGACAGGTTCTGGAAACACCATATATTTT. It yields the protein CASGLGTGSGNTIYF.